This record covers a single T cell receptor beta chain. Germline assignment: CDR1 SGHVS and CDR2 FQNEAQ. V was clipped by 4 bases and J by 10 bases, with 16 bases between them. This CDR3 is built from 13 residues. The data derive from a study of T-cell reconstitution after alpha-beta-depleted transplantation in children. The authors prepared the TCRbeta library with unique molecular identifiers. TCRdb itself ran the PCR reads through MiXCR, one entry per CDR3 protein. The sample contains around 92,000 distinct CDR3 sequences, 12% of which appear only once. Sequencing used PBMCs from the stem cell graft donor, obtained from the stem cell graft. The origin of this receptor is a human donor who donated a stem cell graft to a child with inherited bone marrow failure. The chain links TRBV7-8 to TRBJ1-1; D may be TRBD1 (6 bases). CDR3 sequence: CASSSSTGFGAFF. The CDR3 bases are TGTGCCAGCAGCTCTTCCACAGGGTTCGGAGCTTTCTTT.